Each of the 16 T cell receptor beta chains below was sequenced from the same sample in a study of cytomegalovirus exposure and HLA in healthy donors. Profiling relied on immunoSEQ multiplex PCR, and the TCRdb table lists in-frame clones only, not all of them. Here the sample spans over 200,000 clones, roughly 87% being singletons. What was sequenced was PBMCs. The origin of the receptors is a woman younger than 30 in good health and CMV-seropositive.

The genes are TRBV5-3 and TRBJ1-5; a weak D match, TRBD1 (5 bases). TRBV5-3 is placed among ORFs of uncertain function. Trimming removed 0 bases from V and 10 bases from J, with 20 bases in between. The CDR3 is 16 amino acids. The CDR3 DNA follows: TGTGCCAGAAGCTTGGGCTTAGAGAGGCGGGGACGACCCCAGCATTTT. Its translation is CARSLGLERRGRPQHF.

The chain carries TRBV30 and TRBJ1-1; D may be TRBD1 (5 bases). Germline V gives CDR1 GTSNPN, CDR2 SVGIG (reference sequence). V gave up 2 bases and J gave up 2 bases, with 12 bases separating them. The CDR3 extends over 14 amino acids. The CDR3 region is CAWSTRGANTEAFF. CDR3 in DNA: TGTGCCTGGAGTACTCGTGGGGCAAACACTGAAGCTTTCTTT.

V gene TRBV11-3 combines with J gene TRBJ2-7; TRBD1 agrees at 8 bases. V shed 7 bases and J 2 bases; nucleotides not matched to a gene: 4. Germline V CDR1 and CDR2: SGHNT, YENEEA. The CDR3 has 13 amino acids. The CDR3 loop is CASKRTGTYEQYF. The CDR3 nucleotides are TGTGCCAGCAAAAGGACAGGGACCTACGAGCAGTACTTC.

The rearrangement joins TRBV30 to TRBJ2-7; TRBD1 matches 8 bases. In germline, CDR1 is GTSNPN, CDR2 SVGIG (reference sequence). This CDR3 has 14 amino acids. The V gene end was trimmed by 4 bases and the J gene end by 2 bases; junction bases not matched to a gene: 7. The chain's CDR3 is CAWTHGQGAYEQYF. The DNA for the CDR3 is TGTGCCTGGACCCACGGACAGGGCGCCTACGAGCAGTACTTC.

The table lists this clone with a count of one. V is TRBV6-1 and J is TRBJ1-2; TRBD1 matches 7 bases. The CDR3 is 15 residues long. The V gene end was trimmed by 4 bases and the J gene end by 8 bases; junction bases not matched to a gene: 13. From germline, CDR1 is MNHNS and CDR2 SASEGT. The CDR3 loop reads CASSAPGGRGIGYTF. Here the CDR3 DNA reads TGTGCCAGCAGTGCCCCGGGTGGCAGGGGGATCGGCTACACCTTC.

This rearrangement joins TRBV9 to TRBJ2-7, with TRBD2 matching 9 bases. The ends lost 7 bases at V and 4 bases at J; junction bases unmatched: 9. The CDR3 length is 14 residues. Germline V gene lookup returns CDR1 SGDLS and CDR2 YYNGEE. In DNA form, the CDR3 reads TGTGCCAGCGGAAACGAGCGGGAGGCTTACGAGCAGTACTTC. This translates into CASGNEREAYEQYF. Variable domain in full (rest from reference TRBV9 and TRBJ2-7): DSGVTQTPKHLITATGQRVTLRCSPRSGDLSVYWYQQSLDQGLQFLIQYYNGEERAKGNILERFSAQQFPDLHSELNLSSLELGDSALYFCASGNEREAYEQYFGPGTRLTVT.

For the CDR3, the DNA is TGTGCCAGCAGCTATGGACAGGCTTTCTCTGGAAACACCATATATTTT. Its protein is CASSYGQAFSGNTIYF. V and J are TRBV7-9 and TRBJ1-3, with TRBD1 matching over 7 bases. There are 16 residues in the CDR3. The junction had 6 bases not matched to a gene; V was cut back by 4 bases and J by 0 bases. From germline, CDR1 is SEHNR and CDR2 FQNEAQ (reference sequence).

The count of this clone is one. The rearrangement uses TRBV6-6 and TRBJ2-7, with 10 bases that match TRBD1. Germline CDR1 and CDR2: MNHNY and SVGAGI (reference sequence). This CDR3 is 15 amino acids long. Unmatched junction bases numbered 9, after V lost 7 bases and J lost 3 bases. CDR3 region: CASTQGQGLLYEQYF. CDR3 sequence (DNA): TGTGCCAGCACCCAGGGACAGGGGCTCCTCTACGAGCAGTACTTC.

The chain is built from TRBV28 and TRBJ2-7; the D gene is possibly TRBD1 (6 bases). The CDR3 is 15 residues long. Germline loops: CDR1 MDHEN, CDR2 SYDVKM. The V end was cut by 2 bases, the J end by 1 base, with 12 bases between. CDR3 sequence reads: CASSLDRMRSYEQYF. The CDR3 DNA is TGTGCCAGCAGTTTAGACAGGATGAGATCCTACGAGCAGTACTTC.

V and J are TRBV7-9 and TRBJ2-1, with D maybe TRBD2 (5 bases). This CDR3 comprises 17 residues. The V gene's germline CDR1 is SEHNR and CDR2 FQNEAQ (reference sequence). Trimming took off 5 bases at V and 2 bases at J, with 19 bases between the two ends. The CDR3 bases are TGTGCCAGCAGCAATACCCGAGGGCGTGGGCCCTACAATGAGCAGTTCTTC. The encoded protein is CASSNTRGRGPYNEQFF.

The V and J genes are TRBV6-1 and TRBJ1-2, with 8 bases fitting TRBD1. Germline V gene lookup returns CDR1 MNHNS and CDR2 SASEGT. Losses at the gene ends were 5 bases for V and 3 bases for J; bases not matched to a gene: 5. CDR3 length: 14 residues. The CDR3 reads CASSFHRGDYGYTF. DNA of the CDR3: TGTGCCAGCAGTTTCCACAGGGGGGACTATGGCTACACCTTC.

The rearrangement uses TRBV7-9 and TRBJ2-2; perhaps TRBD2 as D (5 bases). This CDR3 comprises 12 residues. Looked up from germline, CDR1 is SEHNR and CDR2 is FQNEAQ (reference sequence). With 5 bases removed from V and 8 bases from J, the gap between germline ends came to 9 bases. The CDR3 coding sequence is TGTGCCAGCAGCCAAGGCGGGGGGGAGCTGTTTTTT. Protein sequence: CASSQGGGELFF.

The gene calls are TRBV5-1 and TRBJ2-3; 8 bases are a match to TRBD2. This CDR3 contains 15 residues. Germline V gives CDR1 SGHRS, CDR2 YFSETQ. V shed 4 bases, J shed 2 bases, and the junction held 6 bases outside the gene matches. This CDR3 reads CASSPLREDTDTQYF. Written as DNA, the CDR3 is TGCGCCAGCAGCCCCTTGCGGGAGGACACAGATACGCAGTATTTT.

The rearrangement links TRBV6-6 to TRBJ2-1; no definite D call. The CDR3 is made up of 13 amino acids. Germline lookup yields CDR1 MNHNY and CDR2 SVGAGI (reference sequence). V was trimmed by 6 bases and J by 0 bases, leaving 6 bases between them. The CDR3 loop reads CASSSFSYNEQFF. The DNA of the CDR3 is TGTGCCAGCAGCTCTTTCTCCTACAATGAGCAGTTCTTC.

The chain couples TRBV30 to TRBJ2-1, with D hard to call. Trimming shortened V by 4 bases and J by 12 bases, and 13 bases separated the two germline ends. The CDR3 is made up of 11 amino acids. Germline CDR1 is GTSNPN and CDR2 is SVGIG (reference sequence). The CDR3 here is CAWNHGAGQFF. The CDR3 DNA reads TGTGCCTGGAATCACGGTGCAGGGCAGTTCTTC.

This sequence joins TRBV5-4 and TRBJ2-7, with TRBD2 identical over 13 bases. Germline lookup yields CDR1 SGHNT and CDR2 YYREEE (reference sequence). The CDR3 length is 17 residues. The V and J ends lost 4 bases and 5 bases, in that order; junction bases with no gene match: 12. The chain's CDR3 is CASSLGLAGSADHEQYF. The CDR3, as DNA: TGTGCCAGCAGCCTGGGACTAGCGGGAAGTGCAGATCACGAGCAGTACTTC. The full variable domain, completed using reference TRBV5-4 and TRBJ2-7, is ETGVTQSPTHLIKTRGQQVTLRCSSQSGHNTVSWYQQALGQGPQFIFQYYREEENGRGNFPPRFSGLQFPNYSSELNVNALELDDSALYLCASSLGLAGSADHEQYFGPGTRLTVT.